Listed below are T cell receptor beta chains from one sample, sequenced in a study of CD8 T cells in ankylosing spondylitis. TCRdb passed the 5' RACE reads through MiXCR, listing each CDR3 protein once. The sample yields about 800,000 distinct CDR3 sequences, about 10% seen once. Input material: blood, either unsorted or a sorted T cell fraction (not recorded which). The receptors were gathered from a male donor with ankylosing spondylitis. Each CDR3 is given with its conserved first and last residue. A D gene is named only where the DNA matches it firmly. Only part of the rows carry a size: once, few, many, or a class if the clone is expanded.

abundance,j_gene,d_gene,v_gene,CDR3aa,CDR3nt
.,TRBJ2-1,.,TRBV7-9,CASSLGRGFGGTHEQFF,TGTGCCAGCAGCTTAGGGAGGGGATTTGGGGGAACCCATGAGCAGTTCTTC
.,TRBJ2-7,TRBD2,TRBV10-3,CAISGGLAGHYEQYF,TGTGCCATCAGTGGGGGACTAGCGGGACACTACGAGCAGTACTTC
few,TRBJ2-7,.,TRBV5-1,CASSSGRPSSYEQYF,TGCGCCAGCAGCTCCGGACGTCCGAGCTCCTACGAGCAGTACTTC
.,TRBJ1-1,.,TRBV30,CAWSASQDTEAFF,TGTGCCTGGAGTGCTTCACAGGACACTGAAGCTTTCTTT
few,TRBJ2-7,.,TRBV20-1,CSATDRSLTYEQYF,TGCAGTGCAACGGACAGATCACTCACCTACGAGCAGTACTTC
many,TRBJ1-1,.,TRBV6-6,CAIKTMNTEAFF,TGTGCCATTAAGACAATGAACACTGAAGCTTTCTTT
many,TRBJ2-3,.,TRBV28,CASSTNTDTQYF,TGTGCCAGCAGTACCAACACAGATACGCAGTATTTT
few,TRBJ2-7,.,TRBV15,CATSRGLWDRGVSYEQYF,TGTGCCACCAGCAGGGGACTTTGGGACCGAGGGGTTTCCTACGAGCAGTACTTC
many,TRBJ2-7,.,TRBV10-3,CAIAPGPYEQYF,TGTGCCATCGCCCCCGGACCTTACGAGCAGTACTTC
few,TRBJ2-7,TRBD1,TRBV5-1,CASRVGQDSYEQYF,TGCGCCAGCAGAGTAGGACAGGACTCCTACGAGCAGTACTTC
.,TRBJ2-5,.,TRBV23-1,CASSQATVLQETQYF,TGCGCCAGCAGTCAGGCGACAGTTCTTCAAGAGACCCAGTACTTC
many,TRBJ2-3,TRBD1,TRBV20-1,CSAQYGTGGSDTQYF,TGCAGTGCTCAGTACGGGACAGGAGGGTCGGATACGCAGTATTTT
many,TRBJ2-3,.,TRBV7-2,CASSLFSGDTQYF,TGTGCCAGCAGCTTATTTTCTGGAGATACGCAGTATTTT
.,TRBJ2-7,.,TRBV7-2,CASSPIMKVSYEQYF,TGTGCCAGCAGCCCTATTATGAAGGTCTCCTACGAGCAGTACTTC
few,TRBJ1-2,.,TRBV4-2,CASSQGPAYGYTF,TGTGCCAGCAGCCAAGGGCCAGCCTATGGCTACACCTTC
.,TRBJ1-1,.,TRBV18,CASSPRSTARNTEAFF,TGTGCCAGCTCACCACGGAGTACGGCAAGGAACACTGAAGCTTTCTTT
.,TRBJ2-5,.,TRBV29-1,CSVKPGETQYF,TGCAGCGTTAAACCAGGAGAGACCCAGTACTTC
few,TRBJ2-2,.,TRBV12-3/TRBV12-4,CASSRRVPTGELFF,TGTGCCAGCAGCCGCCGGGTCCCGACCGGGGAGCTGTTTTTT
many,TRBJ1-1,.,TRBV20-1,CSANEGAGDTEAFF,TGCAGTGCCAATGAGGGTGCGGGAGACACTGAAGCTTTCTTT
few,TRBJ1-1,.,TRBV20-1,CSARDSTGRTEAFF,TGCAGTGCTAGAGATTCGACCGGGCGGACTGAAGCTTTCTTT
few,TRBJ2-7,.,TRBV20-1,CSAPTGAEQYF,TGCAGTGCTCCCACGGGCGCCGAGCAGTACTTC
many,TRBJ1-5,TRBD1,TRBV29-1,CSVLEGGDQPQHF,TGCAGCGTTCTTGAAGGGGGCGATCAGCCCCAGCATTTT
.,TRBJ1-1,.,TRBV10-3,CAISVGAVSEAFF,TGTGCCATCAGTGTGGGGGCTGTAAGTGAAGCTTTCTTT
few,TRBJ2-6,TRBD1,TRBV5-4,CASSSRTGTGANVLTF,TGTGCCAGCAGCTCCCGGACAGGAACTGGGGCCAACGTCCTGACTTTC